This T cell receptor beta chain was captured in a study of blood T cell repertoires in COVID-19. The table came from immunoSEQ multiplex PCR; TCRdb's copy has only in-frame clones and leaves some out. The table has 250,000 or so clones, 75% to 90% seen once. V shed 7 bases and J shed 4 bases, with 16 bases lying between them. This CDR3 is 14 amino acids long. Per the germline V gene, CDR1 is LNHDA and CDR2 is SQIVND (reference sequence). The receptor was isolated from a woman in her twenties or thirties with active or convalescent COVID-19. The sample consisted of peripheral blood. V is TRBV19 and J is TRBJ1-2; D is uncertain. In nucleotides, the CDR3 is TGTGCCAGTATGGTGGGAGGGCTTGGCTATGGCTACACCTTC. This translates into CASMVGGLGYGYTF.